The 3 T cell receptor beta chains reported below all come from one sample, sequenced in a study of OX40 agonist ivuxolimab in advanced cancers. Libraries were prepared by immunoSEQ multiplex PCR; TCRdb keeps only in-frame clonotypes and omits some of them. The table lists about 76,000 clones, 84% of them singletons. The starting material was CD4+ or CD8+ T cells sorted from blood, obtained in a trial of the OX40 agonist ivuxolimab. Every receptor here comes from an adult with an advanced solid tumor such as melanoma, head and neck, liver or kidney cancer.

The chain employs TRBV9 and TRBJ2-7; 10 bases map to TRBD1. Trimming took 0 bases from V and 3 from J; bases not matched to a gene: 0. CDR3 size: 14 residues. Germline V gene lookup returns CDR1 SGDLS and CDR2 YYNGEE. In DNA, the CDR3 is TGTGCCAGCAGCGTAGGGGACAGGGGCTACGAGCAGTACTTC. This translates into CASSVGDRGYEQYF.

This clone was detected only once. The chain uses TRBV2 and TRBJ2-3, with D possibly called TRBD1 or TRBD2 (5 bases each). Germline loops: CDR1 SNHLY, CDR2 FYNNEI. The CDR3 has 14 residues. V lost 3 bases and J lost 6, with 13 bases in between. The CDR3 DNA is TGTGCCAGCAGTGAGGGGCCGGGATGGGATACGCAGTATTTT. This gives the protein CASSEGPGWDTQYF.

CDR3 protein: CASSLVATQIYGYTF. In nucleotides, the CDR3 is TGTGCCAGCAGCTTAGTTGCGACTCAGATCTATGGCTACACCTTC. The rearrangement joins TRBV11-2 to TRBJ1-2; D gene unclear. V was pared by 1 base and J by 4 bases, with 13 bases between. The germline V gene has CDR1 SGHAT and CDR2 FQNNGV. There are 15 residues in the CDR3. The variable domain in full, completed from reference TRBV11-2 and TRBJ1-2, reads EAGVAQSPRYKIIEKRQSVAFWCNPISGHATLYWYQQILGQGPKLLIQFQNNGVVDDSQLPKDRFSAERLKGVDSTLKIQPAKLEDSAVYLCASSLVATQIYGYTFGSGTRLTVV.